Listed below are T cell receptor beta chains from one sample, sequenced in a study of T-cell reconstitution after alpha-beta-depleted transplantation in children. TCRdb reprocessed the PCR reads with MiXCR, giving one entry per CDR3 protein. This sample yields approximately 390,000 distinct CDR3 sequences, of which about 11% are seen a single time; approximately 5% belongs to the top ten. This material consisted of PBMCs from the stem cell graft donor, taken from the stem cell graft. These receptors came from a human donor who donated a stem cell graft to a child with acute myeloid leukemia. Both conserved end residues are part of each CDR3. D genes are given only for firm matches. The size entry is marked missing in some rows and otherwise reads once, few, many or a size class.

J gene | clone size | D gene | V gene | CDR3 protein | CDR3 DNA
TRBJ2-1 | NA | NA | TRBV18 | CASSPAIYNEQFF | TGTGCCAGCTCACCGGCCATCTACAATGAGCAGTTCTTC
TRBJ2-1 | NA | TRBD2 | TRBV6-2/TRBV6-3 | CASSYLGLAGENNEQFF | TGTGCCAGCAGTTACTTGGGACTAGCGGGAGAAAACAATGAGCAGTTCTTC
TRBJ1-2 | few | NA | TRBV7-2 | CASSSDNDYGYTF | TGTGCCAGCAGCAGTGACAACGACTATGGCTACACCTTC
TRBJ1-6 | NA | NA | TRBV4-1 | CASSRRAGNSPLHF | TGCGCCAGCAGCAGGAGGGCAGGGAATTCACCCCTCCACTTT
TRBJ2-3 | NA | NA | TRBV9 | CASSVDLWFPGSYTDTQYF | TGTGCCAGCAGCGTAGACCTTTGGTTCCCCGGGAGTTATACAGATACGCAGTATTTT
TRBJ2-7 | few | TRBD1 | TRBV6-2/TRBV6-3 | CASSVLGDRPYEQYF | TGTGCCAGCAGCGTACTGGGGGACAGACCCTACGAGCAGTACTTC
TRBJ2-3 | many | NA | TRBV20-1 | CSAGRGGAGTDTQYF | TGCAGTGCCGGCAGAGGGGGGGCCGGCACAGATACGCAGTATTTT
TRBJ2-3 | few | TRBD1 | TRBV14 | CASSPGQVGSDTQYF | TGTGCCAGCAGCCCGGGACAGGTGGGGTCAGATACGCAGTATTTT
TRBJ2-4 | NA | NA | TRBV5-6 | CASSLVSVAKNIQYF | TGTGCCAGCAGCTTGGTGTCAGTAGCCAAAAACATTCAGTACTTC
TRBJ2-5 | few | TRBD1 | TRBV20-1 | CSARNTGGGETQYF | TGCAGTGCTAGGAATACAGGGGGTGGAGAGACCCAGTACTTC
TRBJ2-7 | few | NA | TRBV6-1 | CASSAADTLYEQYF | TGTGCCAGCAGTGCCGCGGACACCCTTTACGAGCAGTACTTC
TRBJ2-1 | NA | TRBD2 | TRBV7-3 | CASSLAGGRFNEQFF | TGTGCCAGCAGCTTAGCGGGAGGGAGGTTCAATGAGCAGTTCTTC
TRBJ2-5 | many | NA | TRBV5-1 | CASSLSQGFQETQYF | TGCGCCAGCAGCCTATCACAGGGTTTCCAAGAGACCCAGTACTTC
TRBJ2-5 | NA | NA | TRBV29-1 | CSVASGKQETQYF | TGCAGCGTTGCGTCGGGGAAACAAGAGACCCAGTACTTC
TRBJ1-1 | NA | NA | TRBV20-1 | CSARAGTSNTEAFF | TGCAGTGCTAGAGCAGGGACATCGAACACTGAAGCTTTCTTT
TRBJ1-1 | NA | NA | TRBV28 | CASSPRRFTDTEAFF | TGTGCCAGCAGCCCCCGTCGGTTTACAGACACTGAAGCTTTCTTT
TRBJ2-2 | few | NA | TRBV27 | CASSLSLSGWTALNTGELFF | TGTGCCAGCAGTTTATCCCTATCAGGGTGGACGGCCTTGAACACCGGGGAGCTGTTTTTT
TRBJ1-5 | many | NA | TRBV4-1 | CASSQETGGNQPQHF | TGCGCCAGCAGCCAAGAAACGGGGGGCAATCAGCCCCAGCATTTT
TRBJ2-5 | few | TRBD1 | TRBV5-1 | CASSLEGQGEGETQYF | TGCGCCAGCAGCTTGGAGGGACAGGGAGAGGGGGAGACCCAGTACTTC
TRBJ1-4 | NA | NA | TRBV20-1 | CSARVPTEGRGEKLFF | TGCAGTGCTAGAGTTCCGACAGAGGGGAGGGGGGAAAAACTGTTTTTT
TRBJ1-2 | NA | NA | TRBV30 | CARRGQSIDYGYTF | TGTGCCCGTCGTGGACAGAGCATAGACTATGGCTACACCTTC
TRBJ2-1 | NA | NA | TRBV12-3/TRBV12-4 | CASSSSRGEQFF | TGTGCCAGCAGTTCCTCCCGGGGTGAGCAGTTCTTC
TRBJ1-2 | many | NA | TRBV5-1 | CASSLVDSSYGYTF | TGCGCCAGCAGCTTGGTGGACAGCAGCTATGGCTACACCTTC
TRBJ2-1 | NA | NA | TRBV24-1 | CATSDSGSTDEQFF | TGTGCCACCAGTGATTCGGGGTCCACCGATGAGCAGTTCTTC
TRBJ1-2 | NA | NA | TRBV6-5 | CASSYKGRYNYGYTF | TGTGCCAGCAGTTACAAAGGCAGATATAACTATGGCTACACCTTC
TRBJ1-2 | NA | TRBD1 | TRBV6-1 | CASRVGRGPNYGYTF | TGTGCCAGCAGGGTCGGGAGGGGGCCTAACTATGGCTACACCTTC
TRBJ2-1 | few | NA | TRBV19 | CASSASAGKNEQFF | TGTGCCAGTAGTGCTAGCGCAGGGAAGAATGAGCAGTTCTTC
TRBJ2-1 | few | TRBD2 | TRBV5-1 | CASSLGLLAGVGNEQFF | TGCGCCAGCAGCTTGGGCCTGTTAGCGGGAGTAGGAAATGAGCAGTTCTTC
TRBJ2-5 | many | TRBD1 | TRBV7-3 | CASSFTGQGGETQYF | TGTGCCAGCAGCTTCACAGGACAGGGAGGAGAGACCCAGTACTTC
TRBJ2-2 | many | NA | TRBV20-1 | CSAREAGMNTGELFF | TGCAGTGCTAGAGAGGCGGGCATGAACACCGGGGAGCTGTTTTTT
TRBJ2-7 | few | NA | TRBV10-3 | CAISDIGIHEQYF | TGTGCCATCAGTGATATAGGGATCCACGAGCAGTACTTC
TRBJ1-1 | few | TRBD1 | TRBV29-1 | CSVEAGTGASMNTEAFF | TGCAGCGTTGAAGCCGGGACAGGGGCGTCCATGAACACTGAAGCTTTCTTT
TRBJ1-4 | NA | NA | TRBV6-2/TRBV6-3 | CASSYAPHPVEGTTNEKLFF | TGTGCCAGCAGTTACGCTCCCCACCCGGTTGAGGGGACAACTAATGAAAAACTGTTTTTT
TRBJ1-5 | few | NA | TRBV7-9 | CASSFVGGRGENQPQHF | TGTGCCAGCAGCTTCGTTGGGGGCAGAGGCGAAAATCAGCCCCAGCATTTT
TRBJ2-3 | NA | TRBD2 | TRBV30 | CAWEPGLGPFDTQYF | TGTGCCTGGGAACCGGGACTAGGCCCTTTCGATACGCAGTATTTT
TRBJ1-3 | NA | TRBD1 | TRBV20-1 | CSARPPTGATSGNTIYF | TGCAGTGCTAGACCGCCGACAGGGGCGACCTCTGGAAACACCATATATTTT
TRBJ2-3 | NA | TRBD1 | TRBV5-5 | CASSSDRFTQYF | TGTGCCAGCAGCTCGGACAGGTTTACGCAGTATTTT
TRBJ2-1 | few | TRBD1 | TRBV10-3 | CATRGTGVYNEQFF | TGTGCCACCCGAGGGACAGGGGTGTACAATGAGCAGTTCTTC
TRBJ2-1 | few | NA | TRBV12-3/TRBV12-4 | CASSLNLYNEQFF | TGTGCCAGCAGTTTGAACCTCTACAATGAGCAGTTCTTC
TRBJ2-3 | NA | NA | TRBV10-3 | CAISYEITDTQYF | TGTGCCATCAGTTACGAAATCACAGATACGCAGTATTTT
TRBJ1-1 | NA | TRBD1 | TRBV29-1 | CSGSDRVGTEAFF | TGCAGCGGCTCAGACAGGGTAGGGACTGAAGCTTTCTTT
TRBJ2-2 | many | NA | TRBV11-1 | CASSPPTGTKLKNTGELFF | TGTGCCAGCAGCCCGCCCACCGGGACGAAACTCAAGAACACCGGGGAGCTGTTTTTT
TRBJ2-2 | NA | NA | TRBV19 | CASSIVGQFANTGELFF | TGTGCCAGTAGTATAGTGGGGCAGTTCGCGAACACCGGGGAGCTGTTTTTT
TRBJ2-5 | few | TRBD2 | TRBV5-1 | CASSFGLAGVQETQYF | TGCGCCAGCAGCTTCGGACTAGCGGGGGTACAAGAGACCCAGTACTTC
TRBJ2-1 | few | NA | TRBV29-1 | CSAAERSYNEQFF | TGCAGCGCCGCCGAGCGCAGCTACAATGAGCAGTTCTTC
TRBJ1-2 | few | TRBD1 | TRBV5-1 | CASSFGQANYGYTF | TGCGCCAGCAGCTTCGGACAGGCCAACTATGGCTACACCTTC
TRBJ1-1 | few | TRBD1 | TRBV11-1 | CASSIRTGLNTEAFF | TGTGCCAGCAGCATAAGGACAGGGCTGAACACTGAAGCTTTCTTT
TRBJ2-3 | NA | NA | TRBV4-1 | CASSQEQGSTDTQYF | TGCGCCAGCAGCCAAGAGCAGGGGTCGACAGATACGCAGTATTTT
TRBJ2-3 | many | NA | TRBV9 | CASSVELAATDTQYF | TGTGCCAGCAGCGTAGAATTGGCGGCCACAGATACGCAGTATTTT